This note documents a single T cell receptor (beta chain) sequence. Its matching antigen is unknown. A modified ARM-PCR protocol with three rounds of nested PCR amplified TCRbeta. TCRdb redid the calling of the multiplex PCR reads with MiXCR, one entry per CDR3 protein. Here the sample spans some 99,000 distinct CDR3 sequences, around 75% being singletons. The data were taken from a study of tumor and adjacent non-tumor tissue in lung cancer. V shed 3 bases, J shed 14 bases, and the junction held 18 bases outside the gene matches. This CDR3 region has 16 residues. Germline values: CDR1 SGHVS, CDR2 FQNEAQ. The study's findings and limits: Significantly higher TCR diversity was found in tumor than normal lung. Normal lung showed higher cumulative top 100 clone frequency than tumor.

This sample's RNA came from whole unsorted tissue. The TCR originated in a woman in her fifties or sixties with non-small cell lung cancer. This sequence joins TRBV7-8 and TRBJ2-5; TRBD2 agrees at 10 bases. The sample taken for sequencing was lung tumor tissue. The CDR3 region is CASSFSLAGASETHYF. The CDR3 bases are TGTGCCAGCAGCTTTAGTCTAGCGGGGGCTTCAGAGACTCATTACTTC.